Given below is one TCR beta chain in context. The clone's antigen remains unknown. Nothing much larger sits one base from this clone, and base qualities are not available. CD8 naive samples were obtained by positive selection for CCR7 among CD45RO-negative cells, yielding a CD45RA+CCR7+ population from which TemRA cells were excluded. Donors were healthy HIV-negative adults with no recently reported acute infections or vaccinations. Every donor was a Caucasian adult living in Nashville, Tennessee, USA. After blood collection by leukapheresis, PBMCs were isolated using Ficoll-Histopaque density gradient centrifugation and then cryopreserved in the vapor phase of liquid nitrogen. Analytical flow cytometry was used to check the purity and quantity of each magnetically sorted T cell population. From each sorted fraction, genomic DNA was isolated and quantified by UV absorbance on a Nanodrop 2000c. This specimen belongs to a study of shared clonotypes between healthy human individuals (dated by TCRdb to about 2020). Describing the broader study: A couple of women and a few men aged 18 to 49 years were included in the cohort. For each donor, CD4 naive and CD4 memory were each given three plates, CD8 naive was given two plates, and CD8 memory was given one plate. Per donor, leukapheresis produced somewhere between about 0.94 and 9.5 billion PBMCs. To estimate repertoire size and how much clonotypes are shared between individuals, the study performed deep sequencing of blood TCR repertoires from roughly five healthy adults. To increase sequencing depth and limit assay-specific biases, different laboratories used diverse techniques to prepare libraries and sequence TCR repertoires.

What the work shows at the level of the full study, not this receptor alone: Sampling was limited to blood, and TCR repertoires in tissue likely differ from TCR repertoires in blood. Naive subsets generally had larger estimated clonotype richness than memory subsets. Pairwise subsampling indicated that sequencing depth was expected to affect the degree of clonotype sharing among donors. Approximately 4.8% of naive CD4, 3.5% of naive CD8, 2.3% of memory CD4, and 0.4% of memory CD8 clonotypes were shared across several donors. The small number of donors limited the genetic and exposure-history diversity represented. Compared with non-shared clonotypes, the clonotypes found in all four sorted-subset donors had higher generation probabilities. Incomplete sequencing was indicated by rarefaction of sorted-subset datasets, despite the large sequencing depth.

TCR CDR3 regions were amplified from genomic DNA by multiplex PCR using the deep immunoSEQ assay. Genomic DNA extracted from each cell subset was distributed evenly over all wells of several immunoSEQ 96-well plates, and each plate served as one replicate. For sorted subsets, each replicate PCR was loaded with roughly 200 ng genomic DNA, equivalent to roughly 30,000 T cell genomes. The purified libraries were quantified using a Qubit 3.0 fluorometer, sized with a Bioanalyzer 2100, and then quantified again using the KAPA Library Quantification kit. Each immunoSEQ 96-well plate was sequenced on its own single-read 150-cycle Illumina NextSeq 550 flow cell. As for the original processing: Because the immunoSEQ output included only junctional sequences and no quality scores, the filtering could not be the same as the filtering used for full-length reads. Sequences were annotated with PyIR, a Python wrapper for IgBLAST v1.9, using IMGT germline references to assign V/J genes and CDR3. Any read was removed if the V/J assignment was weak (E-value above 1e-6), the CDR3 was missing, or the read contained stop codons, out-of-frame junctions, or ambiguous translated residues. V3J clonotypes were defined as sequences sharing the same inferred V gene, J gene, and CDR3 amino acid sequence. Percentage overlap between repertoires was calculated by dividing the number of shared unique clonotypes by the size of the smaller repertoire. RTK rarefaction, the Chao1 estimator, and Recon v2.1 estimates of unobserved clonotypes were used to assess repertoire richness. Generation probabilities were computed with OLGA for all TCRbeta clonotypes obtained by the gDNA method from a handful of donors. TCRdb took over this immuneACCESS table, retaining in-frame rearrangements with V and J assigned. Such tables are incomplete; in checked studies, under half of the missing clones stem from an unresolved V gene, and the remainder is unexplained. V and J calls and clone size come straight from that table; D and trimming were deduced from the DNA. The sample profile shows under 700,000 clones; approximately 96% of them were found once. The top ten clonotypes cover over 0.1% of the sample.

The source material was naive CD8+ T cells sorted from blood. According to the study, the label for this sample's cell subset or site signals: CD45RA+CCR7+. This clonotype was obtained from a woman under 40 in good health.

Here is the DNA: TGTGCCAGCAGTTGGGGGGGAGACACTGAAGCTTTCTTT. This is translated as CASSWGGDTEAFF. The chain uses TRBV27 and TRBJ1-1; TRBD1 might be the D gene, on 5 matching bases. V loses 4 bases of germline sequence and J loses 3 bases, and the interval between the two ends is 9 bases. There are 13 amino acids in the CDR3, from cysteine to phenylalanine inclusive. Only the CDR3 region is kept as DNA, spanning 39 bases read in frame from base 1. Looking up the germline V gene (reference sequence) yields CDR1 MNHEY and CDR2 SMNVEV.